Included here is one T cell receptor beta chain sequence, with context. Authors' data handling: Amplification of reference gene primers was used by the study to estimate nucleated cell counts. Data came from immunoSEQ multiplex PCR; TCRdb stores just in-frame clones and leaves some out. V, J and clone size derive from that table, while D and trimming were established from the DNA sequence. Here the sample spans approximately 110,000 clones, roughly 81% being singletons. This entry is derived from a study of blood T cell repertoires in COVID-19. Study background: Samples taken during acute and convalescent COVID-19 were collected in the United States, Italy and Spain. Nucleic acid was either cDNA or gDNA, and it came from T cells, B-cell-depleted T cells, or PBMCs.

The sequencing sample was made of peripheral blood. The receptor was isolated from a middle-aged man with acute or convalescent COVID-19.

As DNA, the CDR3 is TGTGCCAGCAGTGAGGATCCCGTCGACAGGGGAGGAAGCAATCAGCCCCAGCATTTT. Its translation: CASSEDPVDRGGSNQPQHF. The chain recombines TRBV6-1 with TRBJ1-5, with 8 bases lining up with TRBD1. The CDR3 covers 19 residues. V gave up 3 bases and J gave up 1 base; unmatched junction bases: 14. The germline gives CDR1 MNHNS, CDR2 SASEGT.